This T cell receptor beta chain was found in a study of T cell responses to AZD1222 COVID-19 vaccine listed by TCRdb under 2021. For context, the study as a whole: AZD1222 recipients with second doses at about 4 weeks or about 12 weeks were pooled, because spike-specific TCR depth and breadth did not differ between schedules. TCR sequencing was performed for over 230 trial participants, of whom roughly 200 were given two doses of AZD1222 and approximately 26 were given two doses of MenACWY control vaccine. Trial participants were enrolled by age into subgroups of 18-55, 56-69 and 70-plus years, and roughly 150, 30 and 60 TCR-sequenced participants, respectively, were included in these subgroups.

The sample's time point label, in plain terms: baseline before first vaccination. Vaccinee samples were obtained from the UK trials COV001 and COV002, which included a single-blind randomized controlled phase 2/3 trial of AZD1222 (ChAdOx1 nCoV-19) in healthy adults. For TCRbeta chain sequencing, PBMC samples were collected from trial participants at day 0 and at day 28 after the second dose. Broad study findings and their caveats: Because no day 14 peak-response samples were available, the repertoires could be characterized only after the peak T cell response. Nearly half of unique spike-specific TCRs reportedly recognized epitopes outside regions mutated in the B.1.351 and B.1.1.7 variants. The 56-69-year group was small, and its depth increase did not reach significance, likely because of low power. Conclusions about previously exposed vaccinees are limited, since just six AZD1222 recipients were seropositive for SARS-CoV-2 at baseline. Participants were mostly white British, with more females than males. The authors suggested clonal diversity may have been underestimated. After two AZD1222 doses, both the breadth and the depth of spike-specific TCRs were significantly higher than at day 0 and than in MenACWY recipients. The vaccine-associated CD4 TCRs covered the entire spike protein, and the dominant responses fell in regions 160-218 and 743-854.

The CDR3 regions of human TCRbeta chains were subjected to immunosequencing. Per the source publication's procedure: Repertoire TCRs were checked for matches against a reference library of SARS-CoV-2-specific TCRs that had been generated using the MIRA antigen-specificity platform. Breadth was defined as the fraction of unique TCRs that were SARS-CoV-2-associated. Depth was defined as the fraction of total T cells that were SARS-CoV-2-associated. Using the MIRA data, each spike-specific TCR was assigned both to the spike region to which the TCR was reactive and to a CD4 or CD8 class. Log10-transformed breadth and depth values were compared by one-way ANOVA with Sidak's multiple comparisons tests. Imported from immuneACCESS, the table was reduced by TCRdb to in-frame sequences with V and J called. These copies leave out some clones; in studies compared against another copy, an unresolved V gene accounts for under half, and the cause of the remainder is not known. The V and J calls and the clone size are those of that table, but D and trimming were determined from the DNA. The sample data list around 130,000 clones, and 93% of these were observed just once. The top ten hold 0.91% of the sample.

Regarding this clone: The antigen it binds to is not known. Per-base qualities were not stored, and no clone one base away is much larger.

Reading from cysteine to phenylalanine, the CDR3 counts 14 amino acids. The sequence is cut down to CDR3 DNA, 42 bases in frame from base 1. CDR1 and CDR2 are drawn from the germline V gene: SGHTA, FQGNSA. V was cut back by 5 bases and J by 3 bases, leaving a gap of 13 bases between them. The receptor's source is an adult in good health. Recombination connected TRBV7-2 to TRBJ1-2; TRBD1 might be the D gene, on 6 matching bases. Here the sequenced sample was peripheral blood, taken on day 0 of AZD1222 vaccination. Here the CDR3 is given as CASSGGRGDYGYTF. The DNA reads TGTGCCAGCAGCGGGGGGCGCGGGGACTATGGCTACACCTTC.